This record looks at one TCR beta chain sequence and its context. This CDR3 spans 16 amino acids. Trimming at V came to 0 bases and at J to 2 bases, leaving 7 bases not matched to a gene. Germline CDR1 and CDR2: SGDLS and YYNGEE. This sample is drawn from a study of Graves' ophthalmopathy and Graves' hyperthyroidism. Moderate-to-severe activity, CAS ≥3, NOSPECS ≥4 and a duration under 3 months were seen in donors with ophthalmopathy. RNA served as the template for amplifying TCR beta CDR3 regions. The authors performed first-round RT-PCR with HTBI primers and then a second-round multiplex PCR. TCRdb analysed the multiplex PCR reads with MiXCR anew, one entry per CDR3 protein. The profile shows about 740,000 distinct CDR3 sequences, 35% to 50% of them singletons.

The chain has TRBV9 and TRBJ2-5; 7 bases are shared with TRBD1. The receptor was derived from an adult man with Graves' ophthalmopathy. Sequencing was carried out using peripheral blood. The CDR3 sequence is CASSVGIMGQQETQYF. CDR3 nucleotides: TGTGCCAGCAGCGTAGGGATTATGGGACAGCAAGAGACCCAGTACTTC.